The 4 T cell receptor beta chains listed next were all sequenced from one sample in a study of identical twins. Via MiXCR, TCRdb re-called the 5' RACE reads, giving one row per CDR3 protein. This sample has roughly 480,000 distinct CDR3 sequences; 20% to 25% occur once, and the top ten carry just under 3%. The sample was also linked to a second study, of T cells expressing NK-cell markers.

The sample taken for sequencing was CD4+ T cells sorted from blood. The source of these receptors is a woman between 18 and 29 years old in good health.

This clonotype has just a few counts. The V call is TRBV20-1, the J call TRBJ2-1; no reliable D call. Trimming left V 1 base short and J 5 bases short, with 15 bases between. CDR3 length equals 15 residues. Germline V gives CDR1 DFQATT, CDR2 SNEGSKA (reference sequence). The CDR3 loop reads CSARGISQRHNEQFF. The CDR3 nucleotides read TGCAGTGCTAGAGGGATTAGCCAGAGACACAATGAGCAGTTCTTC.

The rearrangement joins TRBV3-1 to TRBJ1-6; 10 bases fit TRBD1. The CDR3 is 13 residues long. The J segment lost 11 bases and the V segment lost 4 bases, leaving 2 bases of the junction unmatched. CDR1 LGHDT and CDR2 YNNKEL come from the germline V gene (reference sequence). CDR3 region: CASSLGQGAPLHF. In DNA, the CDR3 is TGTGCCAGCAGCCTCGGACAGGGGGCACCCCTCCACTTT. Full variable domain (outside the CDR3, taken from reference TRBV3-1 and TRBJ1-6): DTAVSQTPKYLVTQMGNDKSIKCEQNLGHDTMYWYKQDSKKFLKIMFSYNNKELIINETVPNRFSPKSPDKAHLNLHINSLELGDSAVYFCASSLGQGAPLHFGNGTRLTVT.

This chain connects TRBV6-5 to TRBJ2-7, with TRBD2 identical over 10 bases. CDR3 size: 16 residues. Trimming cost V 0 bases and J 2 bases; bases outside gene matches: 4. Looked up from germline, CDR1 is MNHEY and CDR2 is SVGAGI. CDR3 coding DNA: TGTGCCAGCAGTTACTCAGCGCTAGCGGGGGCCTACGAGCAGTACTTC. It codes for CASSYSALAGAYEQYF.

The CDR3 loop is CASSHGTAYTDTQYF. CDR3 nucleotides: TGCGCCAGCAGCCACGGGACAGCCTACACAGATACGCAGTATTTT. V gene TRBV5-1 combines with J gene TRBJ2-3; 7 bases map to TRBD1. The CDR3 contains 15 residues. From germline, CDR1 is SGHRS and CDR2 YFSETQ. J gave up 2 bases and V 4 bases, and 7 bases lay outside the gene matches.